A selection of T cell receptor beta chains follows, all from one sample in a study of beta chain features in type 1 diabetes. The table came from immunoSEQ multiplex PCR; TCRdb's copy has only in-frame clones and leaves some out. The sample consists of some 250,000 clones, more than 11% of them appearing once. The sequencing input was naive CD4+ T cells from blood. The source is a man under 40 with type 1 diabetes. CDR3s include the opening cysteine and the closing phenylalanine or tryptophan. The D gene is left open where the match is weak. The listing skips clone size in some rows; elsewhere it reads once, few, many or a size class.

clone size: .
J gene: TRBJ2-1
V gene: TRBV30
D gene: TRBD2
CDR3 DNA: TGTGCCTGGATGACTAGCGGAGGGAATGAGCAGTTCTTC
CDR3 protein: CAWMTSGGNEQFF

clone size: .
J gene: TRBJ2-3
V gene: TRBV14
D gene: .
CDR3 DNA: TGTGCCAGCAGCCAAGGGCAGGGAGGCGATACGCAGTATTTT
CDR3 protein: CASSQGQGGDTQYF

clone size: .
J gene: TRBJ1-1
V gene: TRBV18
D gene: .
CDR3 DNA: TGTGCCAGCTCACGTACAGCAACCTTCATGAACACTGAAGCTTTCTTT
CDR3 protein: CASSRTATFMNTEAFF

clone size: few
J gene: TRBJ2-1
V gene: TRBV19
D gene: TRBD2
CDR3 DNA: TGTGCCAGTAGGACGGGACTAGCGGTATACAATGAGCAGTTCTTC
CDR3 protein: CASRTGLAVYNEQFF

clone size: .
J gene: TRBJ1-2
V gene: TRBV11-2
D gene: TRBD1
CDR3 DNA: TGTGCCAGCAGCATCCGACAGGGTGCCGGCTACACCTTC
CDR3 protein: CASSIRQGAGYTF

clone size: few
J gene: TRBJ2-4
V gene: TRBV5-1
D gene: .
CDR3 DNA: TGCGCCAGCAGCCCACCGGACAGCTTGGTCGAAAACATTCAGTACTTC
CDR3 protein: CASSPPDSLVENIQYF

clone size: few
J gene: TRBJ2-5
V gene: TRBV1
D gene: .
CDR3 DNA: TGCACCAGCAAAAGGGCTAGCGGGGGATGGGAGACCCAGTACTTC
CDR3 protein: CTSKRASGGWETQYF

clone size: few
J gene: TRBJ2-4
V gene: TRBV18
D gene: .
CDR3 DNA: TGTGCCAGCTCACCACAGGACAGCGCTCTAGCCAAAAACATTCAGTACTTC
CDR3 protein: CASSPQDSALAKNIQYF

clone size: few
J gene: TRBJ1-2
V gene: TRBV30
D gene: .
CDR3 DNA: TGTGCCTGGAGGCTGGAGTTTGGCTACACCTTC
CDR3 protein: CAWRLEFGYTF

clone size: few
J gene: TRBJ2-7
V gene: TRBV28
D gene: TRBD2
CDR3 DNA: TGTGCCAGCAGCGTAGCGGGAGTTCGAGCCGAGCAGTACTTC
CDR3 protein: CASSVAGVRAEQYF

clone size: few
J gene: TRBJ2-3
V gene: TRBV29-1
D gene: .
CDR3 DNA: TGCAGCGTTGCAGGGGATAGCACAGATACGCAGTATTTT
CDR3 protein: CSVAGDSTDTQYF

clone size: .
J gene: TRBJ2-3
V gene: TRBV5-6
D gene: TRBD2
CDR3 DNA: TGTGCCAGCAGCCCATTAGCGGGTGGGACAGATACGCAGTATTTT
CDR3 protein: CASSPLAGGTDTQYF

clone size: .
J gene: TRBJ2-6
V gene: TRBV30
D gene: TRBD1
CDR3 DNA: TGTGCCTGGTCCAGGGGGCCTGGGGCCAACGTCCTGACTTTC
CDR3 protein: CAWSRGPGANVLTF

clone size: few
J gene: TRBJ2-5
V gene: TRBV5-4
D gene: .
CDR3 DNA: TGTGCCAGCAGCTTTGCGGGGCAAGAGACCCAGTACTTC
CDR3 protein: CASSFAGQETQYF

clone size: .
J gene: TRBJ1-3
V gene: TRBV7-9
D gene: .
CDR3 DNA: TGTGCCAGCAGCCCGACAGGCTCTGGAAACACCATATATTTT
CDR3 protein: CASSPTGSGNTIYF

clone size: .
J gene: TRBJ1-1
V gene: TRBV30
D gene: .
CDR3 DNA: TGTGCCTGGAGTAGGAACAGGGCGAACACTGAAGCTTTCTTT
CDR3 protein: CAWSRNRANTEAFF

clone size: .
J gene: TRBJ2-3
V gene: TRBV11-2
D gene: TRBD2
CDR3 DNA: TGTGCCAGCAGCCAGAATAGCGGGGGGGCTGGTACGCAGTATTTT
CDR3 protein: CASSQNSGGAGTQYF

clone size: .
J gene: TRBJ2-5
V gene: TRBV6-1
D gene: TRBD2
CDR3 DNA: TGTGCCAGCAGTGCGACTAGCGGAGGAGAGACCCAGTACTTC
CDR3 protein: CASSATSGGETQYF

clone size: few
J gene: TRBJ2-7
V gene: TRBV5-6
D gene: .
CDR3 DNA: TGTGCCAGCAGCCCCTGGGCAGGGACCTACGAGCAGTACTTC
CDR3 protein: CASSPWAGTYEQYF

clone size: few
J gene: TRBJ2-7
V gene: TRBV10-3
D gene: TRBD1
CDR3 DNA: TGTGCCATCAAGGGGACAGGGGGAACCTACGAGCAGTACTTC
CDR3 protein: CAIKGTGGTYEQYF